A selection of T cell receptor beta chains follows, all from one sample in a study of neurological immune-mediated disorders. TCRdb re-called the 5' RACE reads with MiXCR, one entry per CDR3 protein. The sample has 55,000 to 75,000 distinct CDR3 sequences, 4% to 6% seen once. The source material was PBMCs. The receptor set was obtained from a woman aged 30 to 39 with multiple sclerosis. The CDR3 runs from the conserved cysteine through the conserved F or W. The D gene is left open where the match is weak. Not every row has a clone size; where given, it reads once, few, many or a size class.

size	D	V	J	DNA	CDR3
many	-	TRBV5-1	TRBJ2-2	TGCGCCAGCATGAGCACCGGGGAGCTGTTTTTT	CASMSTGELFF
many	-	TRBV12-3/TRBV12-4	TRBJ1-6	TGTGCCAGCAGTTTATCCACCTTCTCCTATAATTCACCCCTCCACTTT	CASSLSTFSYNSPLHF
many	-	TRBV20-1	TRBJ1-2	TGCAGTGCTAGAGCGAGGAGGGGTGATGGCTACACCTTC	CSARARRGDGYTF
many	TRBD2	TRBV7-2	TRBJ2-1	TGTGCCAGCAGACACTCTCGGGCTAGCGGAAATGAGCAGTTCTTC	CASRHSRASGNEQFF
many	-	TRBV20-1	TRBJ1-1	TGCAGTGCTACTAGGGTTACTGAAGCTTTCTTT	CSATRVTEAFF
many	-	TRBV5-1	TRBJ1-2	TGCGCCAGCAATTCGGCCCAGGGAGGCGGCTACACCTTC	CASNSAQGGGYTF
-	-	TRBV5-5	TRBJ1-5	TGTGCCAGCAGCTTGGAAGAGGTCAGTCAGCCCCAGAATTTT	CASSLEEVSQPQNF
many	TRBD1	TRBV5-1	TRBJ1-1	TGCGCCAGCAGCTTACAGGGGACACTAACAGACACTGAAGCTTTCTTT	CASSLQGTLTDTEAFF
-	-	TRBV3-1	TRBJ2-1	TGTGCCAGCAGCCCACTAGCAGAGGGTGAGCAGTTCTTC	CASSPLAEGEQFF
-	-	TRBV7-9	TRBJ2-2	TGTGCCAGCAGCCTGGAAAAAGGGGAAGGGGAGCTGTTTTTT	CASSLEKGEGELFF
many	TRBD2	TRBV5-1	TRBJ2-5	TGCGCCAGCAGCGGGGGACTAGCATGGGAGACCCAGTACTTC	CASSGGLAWETQYF
-	TRBD2	TRBV27	TRBJ2-7	TGTGCCAGCAGCCCGGGGGGGCTGGGGACCCCCCACGAGCAGTACTTC	CASSPGGLGTPHEQYF
-	-	TRBV15	TRBJ1-4	TGTGCCACCAAGTCGACAGGCTCCCATGAAAAACTGTTTTTT	CATKSTGSHEKLFF
many	-	TRBV20-1	TRBJ1-6	TGCAGTGCTAGAGGAAAGGACTGGCCTTCACCCCTCCACTTT	CSARGKDWPSPLHF
medium-sized	TRBD1	TRBV10-2	TRBJ2-7	TGCGCCAGTACCGGACAGGGAGATTACGAGCAGTACTTC	CASTGQGDYEQYF
many	TRBD1	TRBV6-5	TRBJ1-5	TGTGCCAGCAGTCCGACAGGGACGCAGCCCCAGCATTTT	CASSPTGTQPQHF
many	-	TRBV20-1	TRBJ1-4	TGCAGTGCTGCCAGCCGGGGGTGGGATGAAAAACTGTTTTTT	CSAASRGWDEKLFF
-	TRBD2	TRBV9	TRBJ2-5	TGTGCCAGCAGCGTAGGAGGTAGCGGGGAGACCCAGTACTTC	CASSVGGSGETQYF
many	-	TRBV5-1	TRBJ2-2	TGCGCCAGCAGCTTGTCAGGGACCACCGGGGAGCTGTTTTTT	CASSLSGTTGELFF
many	TRBD2	TRBV28	TRBJ2-7	TGTGCCAGCAGTATTAGACTAGCGGGGACCTACGAGCAGTACTTC	CASSIRLAGTYEQYF
many	-	TRBV3-1	TRBJ2-1	TGTGCCAGCAGCCAAGCCTCGCGGGGGCACAATGAGCAGTTCTTC	CASSQASRGHNEQFF
many	TRBD1	TRBV7-8	TRBJ2-1	TGTGCCAGCAGCTTGGACAGGGGAAATGAGCAGTTCTTC	CASSLDRGNEQFF